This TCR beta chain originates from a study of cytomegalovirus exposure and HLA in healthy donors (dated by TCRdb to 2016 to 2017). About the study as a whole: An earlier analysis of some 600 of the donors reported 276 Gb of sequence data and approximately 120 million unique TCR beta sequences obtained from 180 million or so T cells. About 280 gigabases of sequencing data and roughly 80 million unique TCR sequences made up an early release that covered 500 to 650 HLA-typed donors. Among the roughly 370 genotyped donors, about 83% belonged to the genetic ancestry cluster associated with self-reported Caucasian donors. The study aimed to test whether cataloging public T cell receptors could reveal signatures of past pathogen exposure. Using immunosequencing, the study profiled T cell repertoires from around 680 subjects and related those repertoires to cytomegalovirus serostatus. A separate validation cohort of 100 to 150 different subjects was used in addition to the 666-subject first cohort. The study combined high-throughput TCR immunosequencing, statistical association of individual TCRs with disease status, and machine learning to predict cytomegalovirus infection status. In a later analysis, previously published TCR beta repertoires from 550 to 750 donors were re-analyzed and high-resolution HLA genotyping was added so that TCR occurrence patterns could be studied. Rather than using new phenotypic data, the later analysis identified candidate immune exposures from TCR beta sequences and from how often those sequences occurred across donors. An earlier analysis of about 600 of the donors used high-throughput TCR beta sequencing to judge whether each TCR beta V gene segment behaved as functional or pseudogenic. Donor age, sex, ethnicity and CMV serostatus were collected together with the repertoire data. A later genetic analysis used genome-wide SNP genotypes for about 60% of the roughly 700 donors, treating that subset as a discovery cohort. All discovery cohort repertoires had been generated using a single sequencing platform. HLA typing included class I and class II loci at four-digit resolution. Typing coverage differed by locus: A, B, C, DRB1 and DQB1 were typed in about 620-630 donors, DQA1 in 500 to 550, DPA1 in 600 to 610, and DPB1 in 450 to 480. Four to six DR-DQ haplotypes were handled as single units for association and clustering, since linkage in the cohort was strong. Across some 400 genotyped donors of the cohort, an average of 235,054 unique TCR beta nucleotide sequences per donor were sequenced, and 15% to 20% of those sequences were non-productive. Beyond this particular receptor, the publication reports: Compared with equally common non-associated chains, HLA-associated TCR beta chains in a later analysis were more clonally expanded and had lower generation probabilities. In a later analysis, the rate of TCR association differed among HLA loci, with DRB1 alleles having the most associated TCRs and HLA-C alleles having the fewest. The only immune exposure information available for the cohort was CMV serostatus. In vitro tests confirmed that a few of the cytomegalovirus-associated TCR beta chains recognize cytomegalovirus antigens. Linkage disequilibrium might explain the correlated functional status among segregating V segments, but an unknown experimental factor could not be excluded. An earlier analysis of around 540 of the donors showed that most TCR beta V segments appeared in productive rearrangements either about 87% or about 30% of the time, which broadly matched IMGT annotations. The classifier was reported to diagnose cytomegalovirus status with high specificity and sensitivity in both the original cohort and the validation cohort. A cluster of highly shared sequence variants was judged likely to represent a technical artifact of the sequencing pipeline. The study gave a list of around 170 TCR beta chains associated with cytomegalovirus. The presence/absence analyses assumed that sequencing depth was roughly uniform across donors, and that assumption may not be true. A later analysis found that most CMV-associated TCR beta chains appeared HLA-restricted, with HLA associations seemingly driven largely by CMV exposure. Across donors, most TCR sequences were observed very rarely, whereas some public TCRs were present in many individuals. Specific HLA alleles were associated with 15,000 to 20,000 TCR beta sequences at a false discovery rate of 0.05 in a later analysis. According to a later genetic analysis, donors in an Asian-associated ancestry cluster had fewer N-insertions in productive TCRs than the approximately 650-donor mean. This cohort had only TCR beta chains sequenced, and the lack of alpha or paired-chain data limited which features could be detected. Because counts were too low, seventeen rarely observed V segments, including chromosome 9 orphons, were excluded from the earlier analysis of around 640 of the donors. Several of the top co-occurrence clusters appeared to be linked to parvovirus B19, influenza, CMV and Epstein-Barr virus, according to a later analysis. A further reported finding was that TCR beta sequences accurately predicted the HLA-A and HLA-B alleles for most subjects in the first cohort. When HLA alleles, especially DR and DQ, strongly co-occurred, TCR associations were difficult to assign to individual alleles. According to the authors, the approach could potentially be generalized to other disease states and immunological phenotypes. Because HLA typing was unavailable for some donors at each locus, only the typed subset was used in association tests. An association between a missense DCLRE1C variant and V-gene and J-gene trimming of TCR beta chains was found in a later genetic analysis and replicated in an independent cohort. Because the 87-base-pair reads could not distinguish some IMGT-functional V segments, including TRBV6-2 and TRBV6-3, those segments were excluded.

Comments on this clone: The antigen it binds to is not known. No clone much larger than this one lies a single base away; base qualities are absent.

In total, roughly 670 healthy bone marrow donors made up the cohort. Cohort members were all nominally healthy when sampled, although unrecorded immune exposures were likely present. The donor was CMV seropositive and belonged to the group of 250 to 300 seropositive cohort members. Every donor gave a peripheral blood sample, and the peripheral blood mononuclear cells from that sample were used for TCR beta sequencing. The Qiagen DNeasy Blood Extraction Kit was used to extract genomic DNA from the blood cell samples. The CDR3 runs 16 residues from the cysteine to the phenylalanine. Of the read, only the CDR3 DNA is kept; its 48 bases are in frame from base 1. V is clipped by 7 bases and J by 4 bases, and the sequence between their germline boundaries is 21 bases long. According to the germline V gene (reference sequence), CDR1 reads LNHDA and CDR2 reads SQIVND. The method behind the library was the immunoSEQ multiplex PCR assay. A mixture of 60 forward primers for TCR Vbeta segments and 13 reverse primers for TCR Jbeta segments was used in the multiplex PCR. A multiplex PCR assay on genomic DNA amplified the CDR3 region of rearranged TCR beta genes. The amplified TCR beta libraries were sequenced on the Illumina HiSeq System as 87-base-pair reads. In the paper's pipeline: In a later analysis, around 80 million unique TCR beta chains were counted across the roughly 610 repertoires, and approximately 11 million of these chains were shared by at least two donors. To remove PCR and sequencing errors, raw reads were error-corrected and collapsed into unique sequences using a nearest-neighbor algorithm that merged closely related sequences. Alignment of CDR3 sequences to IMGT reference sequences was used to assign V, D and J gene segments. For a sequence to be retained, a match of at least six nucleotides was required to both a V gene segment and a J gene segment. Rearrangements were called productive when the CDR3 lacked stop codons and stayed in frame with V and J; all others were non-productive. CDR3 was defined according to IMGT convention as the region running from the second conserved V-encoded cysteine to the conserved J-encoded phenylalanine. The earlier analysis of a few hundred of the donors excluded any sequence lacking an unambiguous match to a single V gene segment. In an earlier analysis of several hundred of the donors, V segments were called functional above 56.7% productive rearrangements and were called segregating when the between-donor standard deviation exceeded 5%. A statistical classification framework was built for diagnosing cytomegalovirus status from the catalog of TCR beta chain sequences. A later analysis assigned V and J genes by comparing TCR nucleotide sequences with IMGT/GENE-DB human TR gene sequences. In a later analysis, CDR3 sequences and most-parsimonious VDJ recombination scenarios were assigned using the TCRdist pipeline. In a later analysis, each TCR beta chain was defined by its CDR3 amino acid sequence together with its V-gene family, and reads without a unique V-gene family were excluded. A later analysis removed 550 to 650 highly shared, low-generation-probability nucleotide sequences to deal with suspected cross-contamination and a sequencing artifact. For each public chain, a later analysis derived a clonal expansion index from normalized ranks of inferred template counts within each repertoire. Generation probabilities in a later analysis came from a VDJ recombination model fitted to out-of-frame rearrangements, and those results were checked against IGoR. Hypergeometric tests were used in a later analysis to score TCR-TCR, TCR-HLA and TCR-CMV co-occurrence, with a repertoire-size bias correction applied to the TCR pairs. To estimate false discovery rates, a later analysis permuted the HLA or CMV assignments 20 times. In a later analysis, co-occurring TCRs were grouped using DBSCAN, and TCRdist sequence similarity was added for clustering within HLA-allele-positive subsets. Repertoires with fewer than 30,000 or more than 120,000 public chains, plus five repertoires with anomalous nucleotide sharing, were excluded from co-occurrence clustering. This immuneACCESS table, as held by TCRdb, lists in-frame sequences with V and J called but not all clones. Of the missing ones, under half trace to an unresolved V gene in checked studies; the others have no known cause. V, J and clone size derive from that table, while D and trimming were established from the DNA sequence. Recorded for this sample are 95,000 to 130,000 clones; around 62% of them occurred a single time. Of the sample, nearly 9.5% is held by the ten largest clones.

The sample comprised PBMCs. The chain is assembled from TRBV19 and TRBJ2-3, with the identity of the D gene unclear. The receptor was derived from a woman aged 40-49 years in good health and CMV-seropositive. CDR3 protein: CASNSGHRASADTQYF. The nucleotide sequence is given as TGTGCCAGTAACTCGGGTCACCGAGCGAGCGCAGATACGCAGTATTTT.